The present entry profiles one T cell receptor beta chain with its context. Its antigen is currently unknown. Both 60 Vbeta primers and 13 Jbeta primers went into the PCR. Clones were sequenced by immunoSEQ multiplex PCR, and TCRdb holds only the in-frame ones, with some missing. The sample includes about 260,000 clones, roughly two thirds seen only once; the top ten take under 3%. This specimen belongs to a study of cytomegalovirus exposure and HLA in healthy donors. Notes on the study in general: Later analysis associated a missense DCLRE1C variant with TCR beta V- and J-gene trimming. What TCR beta sequences reportedly achieved was accurate prediction of HLA-A and HLA-B alleles in most subjects. An analysis that was carried out later associated 16,951 TCR beta sequences with HLA alleles at 0.05 false discovery rate.

Germline trimming cut 4 bases from V and 5 bases from J; bases unmatched to any gene: 9. The CDR3 has 15 residues. Germline V gives CDR1 SEHNR, CDR2 FQNEAQ (reference sequence). Sequencing was carried out using PBMCs. The V call is TRBV7-9, the J call TRBJ1-2; 8 bases match TRBD1. The source of this sequence is a female donor in good health and CMV-seronegative. The CDR3 region is CASSYTGTGVYGYTF. DNA for the CDR3: TGTGCCAGCAGCTACACCGGGACAGGTGTATATGGCTACACCTTC.